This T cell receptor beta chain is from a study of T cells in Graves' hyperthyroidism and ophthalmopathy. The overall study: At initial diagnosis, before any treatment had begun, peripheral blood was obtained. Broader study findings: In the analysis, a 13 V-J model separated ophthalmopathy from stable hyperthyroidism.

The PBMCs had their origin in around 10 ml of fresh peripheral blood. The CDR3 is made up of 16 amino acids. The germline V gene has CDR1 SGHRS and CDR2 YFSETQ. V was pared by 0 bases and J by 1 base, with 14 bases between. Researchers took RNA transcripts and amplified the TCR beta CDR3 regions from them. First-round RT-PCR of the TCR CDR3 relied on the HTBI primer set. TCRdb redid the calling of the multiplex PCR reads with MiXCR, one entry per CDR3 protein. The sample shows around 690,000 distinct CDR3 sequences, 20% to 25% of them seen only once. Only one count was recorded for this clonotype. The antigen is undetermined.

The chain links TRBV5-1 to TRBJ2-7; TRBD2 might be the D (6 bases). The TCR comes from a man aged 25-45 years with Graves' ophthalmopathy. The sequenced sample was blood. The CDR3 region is CASSLARDFQSYEQYF. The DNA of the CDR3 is TGCGCCAGCAGCTTGGCCCGGGACTTCCAGTCCTACGAGCAGTACTTC.